These T cell receptor beta chains were read from a single sample in a study of T cells in tuberculosis. Generated by immunoSEQ multiplex PCR, the TCRdb table keeps only in-frame clones and is missing some. The sample holds 35,000 to 50,000 clones, roughly 94% seen once. Sequencing was done on a sample of PBMCs. These TCRs come from a donor between 10 and 35 years old with latent tuberculosis or without tuberculosis infection. Some clones in this sample may be carry-over from other donors' samples. The CDR3 runs from the conserved cysteine through the conserved F or W. A D gene is named only where the DNA matches it firmly. Clone size, where shown, is once, few, many, or a class for clones that have expanded.

V gene	J gene	D gene	clone size	CDR3 length	CDR3 DNA	CDR3 protein
TRBV28	TRBJ1-1	.	.	15	TGTGCCAGCAGTTCCCCCATGGGCGAGAACACTGAAGCTTTCTTT	CASSSPMGENTEAFF
TRBV27	TRBJ2-2	TRBD1	.	17	TGTGCCAGCAGGCTCGACCCCGGGACAGTCTTCACCGGGGAGCTGTTTTTT	CASRLDPGTVFTGELFF
TRBV10-1	TRBJ2-1	.	.	16	TGCGCCAGCAGACCGACCATGACATTGACCTACAATGAGCAGTTCTTC	CASRPTMTLTYNEQFF
TRBV10-3	TRBJ1-1	.	.	14	TGTGCCATCAGTGAACCCGGGGGGGGCACTGAAGCTTTCTTT	CAISEPGGGTEAFF
TRBV7-2	TRBJ1-3	TRBD1	.	15	TGTGCCAGCAGTCAAGGACAGGGCCCTGGAAACACCATATATTTT	CASSQGQGPGNTIYF
TRBV7-9	TRBJ2-3	TRBD2	.	18	TGTGCCAGCAGCTTAGGCGGATATGGTAGCGGGAGGTCAGATACGCAGTATTTT	CASSLGGYGSGRSDTQYF
TRBV28	TRBJ2-7	TRBD1	few	12	TGTGCCAGCAGTTTATACAGACAGGGAGAAACGTTC	CASSLYRQGETF
TRBV28	TRBJ2-5	.	.	14	TGTGCCAGCATTGCGAGGACTTTCCAAGAGACCCAGTACTTC	CASIARTFQETQYF
TRBV10-3	TRBJ1-1	.	.	16	TGTGCCATCAGTGAGTCTATCGGGGGTGTAAAGACTGAAGCTTTCTTT	CAISESIGGVKTEAFF
TRBV2	TRBJ1-2	.	.	13	TGTGCCAGCAGTGCGGGACAAAACTATGGCTACACCTTC	CASSAGQNYGYTF
TRBV7-8	TRBJ1-1	.	.	15	TGTGCCAGCAGCTTAGCTGCAGGGGCGAACACTGAAGCTTTCTTT	CASSLAAGANTEAFF
TRBV18	TRBJ1-5	TRBD1	.	17	TGTGCCAGCTCACCACCGTTGGGGACAGGAGAGAATCAGCCCCAGCATTTT	CASSPPLGTGENQPQHF
TRBV12-5	TRBJ2-2	.	.	15	TGTGCTAGTGGTTTGATGACCGGCGGCACCGGGGAGCTGTTTTTT	CASGLMTGGTGELFF
TRBV29-1	TRBJ2-1	.	.	11	TGCAGCGTCCCGGGGGGCAGTGAGCAGTTCTTC	CSVPGGSEQFF
TRBV30	TRBJ2-7	TRBD2	.	12	TGTGCCTGGACGGGAGGTACCTACGAGCAGTACTTC	CAWTGGTYEQYF
TRBV10-3	TRBJ1-5	.	.	15	TGTGCCATCAGTGAGCCGGGACTCTTAAATCAGCCCCAGCATTTT	CAISEPGLLNQPQHF
TRBV4-3	TRBJ1-1	.	once	14	TGCGCCAGCAGCCAAGATCCGCGCGACAGGGAAGCTTTCTTT	CASSQDPRDREAFF
TRBV12-5	TRBJ2-7	.	.	13	TGTGCTAGTGGTGGCAGGGCCCCCTACGAGCAGTACTTC	CASGGRAPYEQYF
TRBV7-2	TRBJ1-2	TRBD1	.	16	TGTGCCAGCAGCTCAGACAGGGGCCGGTACGGGTATGGCTACACCTTC	CASSSDRGRYGYGYTF
TRBV19	TRBJ2-1	.	once	14	TGTGCCAGTAGTATTCAGGGCTCCCCAAATGAGCAGTTCTTC	CASSIQGSPNEQFF